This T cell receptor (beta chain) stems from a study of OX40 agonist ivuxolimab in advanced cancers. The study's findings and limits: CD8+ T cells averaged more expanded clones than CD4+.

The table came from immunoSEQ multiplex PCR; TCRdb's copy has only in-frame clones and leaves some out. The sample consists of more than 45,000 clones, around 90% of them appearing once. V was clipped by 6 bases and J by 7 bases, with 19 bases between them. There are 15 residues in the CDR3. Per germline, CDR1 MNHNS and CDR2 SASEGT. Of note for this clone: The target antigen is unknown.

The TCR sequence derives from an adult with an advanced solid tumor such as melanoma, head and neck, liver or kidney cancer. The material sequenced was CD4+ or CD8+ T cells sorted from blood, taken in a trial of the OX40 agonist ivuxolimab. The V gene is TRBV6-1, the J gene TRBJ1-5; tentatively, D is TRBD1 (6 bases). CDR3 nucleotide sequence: TGTGCCAGCAGCCCACTCGAGGGGGGGGCCCAGCCCCAGCATTTT. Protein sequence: CASSPLEGGAQPQHF.